The clone carrying this TCR beta chain came up once. This sample is drawn from a study of blood T cell repertoires in COVID-19. The CDR3 is made up of 14 amino acids. V lost 0 bases and J lost 6, with 9 bases in between. Germline V gene lookup returns CDR1 SGDLS and CDR2 YYNGEE. Profiled with immunoSEQ multiplex PCR; TCRdb holds only in-frame clones, not every one. The sample holds 350,000 to 550,000 clones; roughly 85% are singletons and the top ten take roughly 2%. Study members were between roughly 18 and 100 years old and lived in 24 US regions. Sequencing input: PBMCs or T cells enriched from blood (not recorded which). The clonotype was recovered from a young woman with acute COVID-19. J is TRBJ1-4 and V is TRBV9; the D gene is possibly TRBD1 (5 bases). The CDR3 coding sequence is TGTGCCAGCAGCGTAGGGGTGGGGCATGAAAAACTGTTTTTT. It translates to CASSVGVGHEKLFF. Using reference TRBV9 and TRBJ1-4 for the parts outside the CDR3, the full variable domain is DSGVTQTPKHLITATGQRVTLRCSPRSGDLSVYWYQQSLDQGLQFLIQYYNGEERAKGNILERFSAQQFPDLHSELNLSSLELGDSALYFCASSVGVGHEKLFFGSGTQLSVL.